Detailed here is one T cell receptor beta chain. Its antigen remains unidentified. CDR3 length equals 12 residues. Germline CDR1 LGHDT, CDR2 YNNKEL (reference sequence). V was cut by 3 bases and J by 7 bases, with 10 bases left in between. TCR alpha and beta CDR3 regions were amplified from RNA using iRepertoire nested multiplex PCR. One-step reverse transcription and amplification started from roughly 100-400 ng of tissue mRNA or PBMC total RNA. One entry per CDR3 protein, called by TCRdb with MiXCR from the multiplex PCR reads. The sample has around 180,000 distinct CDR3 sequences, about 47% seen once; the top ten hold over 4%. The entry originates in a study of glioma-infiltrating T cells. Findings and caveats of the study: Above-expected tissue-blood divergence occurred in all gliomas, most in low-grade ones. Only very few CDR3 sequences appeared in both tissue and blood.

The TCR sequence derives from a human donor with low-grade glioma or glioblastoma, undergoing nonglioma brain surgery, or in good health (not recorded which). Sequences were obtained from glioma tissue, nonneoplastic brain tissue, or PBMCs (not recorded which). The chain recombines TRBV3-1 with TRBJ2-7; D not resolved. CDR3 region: CASSHPTFEQYF. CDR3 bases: TGTGCCAGCAGCCACCCGACGTTTGAGCAGTACTTC.